The T cell receptor (beta chain) under discussion was sequenced for a study of blood T cell repertoires in COVID-19. The overall study: Whether acute or convalescent, the COVID-19 samples came from the United States, Italy and Spain. The analysed material was cDNA or gDNA that came from T cells, B-cell-depleted T cells, or PBMCs.

Per the study methods: Amplifying reference gene primers gave estimates of nucleated cell counts. TCRdb's table, derived via immunoSEQ multiplex PCR, lists solely in-frame clones and lacks some. The V and J calls and clone size were taken over from that table, and D and trimming were inferred from the DNA. The sample yields some 90,000 clones, 65% to 90% seen once. V dropped 1 base and J dropped 7; count of bases not matched to a gene: 19. Germline CDR1 reads SGHRS; CDR2 reads YFSETQ. The CDR3 loop spans 19 amino acids. This clonotype was sampled from an elderly man with active or convalescent COVID-19. The sample comprised peripheral blood. The chain employs TRBV5-1 and TRBJ1-1; 10 bases match TRBD1. CDR3 residues: CASSLSIPGQGGISYEAFF. The CDR3 DNA follows: TGCGCCAGCAGCTTGTCGATCCCCGGACAGGGGGGAATTTCTTATGAAGCTTTCTTT. The entire variable domain, with the rest obtained from reference TRBV5-1 and TRBJ1-1, is as follows: KAGVTQTPRYLIKTRGQQVTLSCSPISGHRSVSWYQQTPGQGLQFLFEYFSETQRNKGNFPGRFSGRQFSNSRSEMNVSTLELGDSALYLCASSLSIPGQGGISYEAFFGQGTRLTVV.